Listed below are T cell receptor beta chains from one sample, sequenced in a study of identical twins. Each CDR3 protein is one row after TCRdb ran MiXCR on the 5' RACE reads. The sample consists of about 690,000 distinct CDR3 sequences, 6.1% of them appearing once. Sequencing was carried out using naive T cells sorted from blood. These receptors all stem from a man aged 18 to 30 in good health. CDR3s include the opening cysteine and the closing phenylalanine or tryptophan. The D gene is left open where the match is weak. Rows may omit the clone size; those that give it use once, few, many or a size class.

>many|NA|TRBV24-1|TRBJ2-1
CATSGFSGQSHTDNEQFF
TGTGCCACCAGTGGATTTTCAGGACAGTCCCACACAGATAATGAGCAGTTCTTC
>many|NA|TRBV7-2|TRBJ2-3
CASSLSLAMDTQYF
TGTGCCAGCAGCTTATCGCTGGCAATGGATACGCAGTATTTT
>many|NA|TRBV9|TRBJ2-2
CASSVVGGGTGELFF
TGTGCCAGCAGCGTAGTGGGTGGGGGCACCGGGGAGCTGTTTTTT
>NA|TRBD2|TRBV24-1|TRBJ2-7
CATSEGTSGSSYEQYF
TGTGCCACCAGTGAGGGGACTAGCGGGAGTTCCTACGAGCAGTACTTC
>many|TRBD1|TRBV12-3/TRBV12-4|TRBJ1-4
CASSRTGATNEKLFF
TGTGCCAGCAGCAGAACAGGGGCAACTAATGAAAAACTGTTTTTT
>NA|TRBD2|TRBV7-2|TRBJ2-1
CASSLGVAGGEFF
TGTGCCAGCAGCTTAGGGGTAGCGGGAGGAGAGTTCTTC
>many|TRBD1|TRBV20-1|TRBJ1-6
CSARIWTGAYSPLHF
TGCAGTGCTAGAATATGGACAGGGGCGTATTCACCCCTCCACTTT
>NA|TRBD2|TRBV20-1|TRBJ2-3
CSAELREGSTDTQYF
TGCAGTGCCGAGTTGCGGGAGGGGAGCACAGATACGCAGTATTTT
>many|TRBD1|TRBV19|TRBJ2-7
CASSTETGNYEQYF
TGTGCCAGTAGCACGGAGACAGGGAACTACGAGCAGTACTTC
>many|TRBD2|TRBV20-1|TRBJ2-1
CSAREVLADNEQFF
TGCAGTGCTAGAGAGGTACTAGCGGACAATGAGCAGTTCTTC
>few|NA|TRBV7-9|TRBJ2-7
CASSLFQGESYEQYF
TGTGCCAGCAGCTTATTTCAGGGCGAGTCCTACGAGCAGTACTTC
>many|TRBD2|TRBV5-1|TRBJ2-1
CASSLGTSGNEQFF
TGTGCCAGCAGTCTCGGGACTAGCGGTAATGAGCAGTTCTTC
>many|NA|TRBV29-1|TRBJ2-7
CSVRLEGSYEQYF
TGCAGCGTGCGACTAGAAGGATCCTACGAGCAGTACTTC
>NA|NA|TRBV15|TRBJ1-2
CATSTRQDPNYGYTF
TGTGCCACCAGCACTAGACAGGACCCTAACTATGGCTACACCTTC
>NA|NA|TRBV5-1|TRBJ1-1
CASSLVGQGRNMNTEAFF
TGCGCCAGCAGCTTGGTTGGGCAGGGTCGAAATATGAACACTGAAGCTTTCTTT